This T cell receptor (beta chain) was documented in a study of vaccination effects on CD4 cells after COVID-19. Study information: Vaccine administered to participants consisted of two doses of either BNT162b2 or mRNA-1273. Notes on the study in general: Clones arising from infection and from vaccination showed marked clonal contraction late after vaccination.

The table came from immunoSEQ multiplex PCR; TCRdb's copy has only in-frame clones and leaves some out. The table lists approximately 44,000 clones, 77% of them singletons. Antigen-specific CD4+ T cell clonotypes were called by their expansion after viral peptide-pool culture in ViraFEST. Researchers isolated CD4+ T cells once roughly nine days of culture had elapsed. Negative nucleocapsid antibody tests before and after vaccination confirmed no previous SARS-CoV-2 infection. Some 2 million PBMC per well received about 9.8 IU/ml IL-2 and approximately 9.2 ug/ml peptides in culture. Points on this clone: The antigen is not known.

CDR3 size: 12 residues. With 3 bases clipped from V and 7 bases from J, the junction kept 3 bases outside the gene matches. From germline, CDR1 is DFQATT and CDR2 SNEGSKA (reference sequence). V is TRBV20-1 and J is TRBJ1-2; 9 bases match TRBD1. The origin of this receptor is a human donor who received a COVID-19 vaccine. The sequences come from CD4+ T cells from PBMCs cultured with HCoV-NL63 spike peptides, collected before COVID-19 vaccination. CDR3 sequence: CSASRGQGGYTF. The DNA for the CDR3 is TGCAGTGCTAGTCGGGGACAGGGTGGCTACACCTTC.